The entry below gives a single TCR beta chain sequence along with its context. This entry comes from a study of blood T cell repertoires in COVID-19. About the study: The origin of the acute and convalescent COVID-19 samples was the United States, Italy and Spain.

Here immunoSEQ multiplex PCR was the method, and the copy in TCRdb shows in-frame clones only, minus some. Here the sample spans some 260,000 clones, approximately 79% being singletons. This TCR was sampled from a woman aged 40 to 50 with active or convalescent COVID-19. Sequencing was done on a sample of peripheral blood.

The CDR3 nucleotides read TGTGCCAGCTCGCTATCCGGGACTCAAAACACCGGGGAGCTGTTTTTT. Its protein is CASSLSGTQNTGELFF. The rearrangement links TRBV18 to TRBJ2-2, with a tentative D call TRBD2 (6 bases). This CDR3 comprises 16 residues. Germline-derived CDR1 and CDR2 are KGHSH and LQKENI. V was cut by 6 bases and J by 2 bases, with 16 bases left in between.